These T cell receptor beta chains were read from a single sample in a study of CD8 T cells in ankylosing spondylitis. One entry per CDR3 protein, called by TCRdb with MiXCR from the 5' RACE reads. The sample includes about 7,900 distinct CDR3 sequences, about 3.8% of them seen just once. Sequencing input: blood, either unsorted or a sorted T cell fraction (not recorded which). These receptors all stem from a female donor with ankylosing spondylitis or in good health (not recorded which). CDR3s leave out the opening cysteine and the closing phenylalanine or tryptophan.

j_call,v_call,cdr3_aa
TRBJ2-2,TRBV9,ASSVVGGHTGELF
TRBJ2-3,TRBV9,ASSVGGAGDTQY
TRBJ1-6,TRBV9,ASSRYRERSYNSPLH
TRBJ1-2,TRBV9,ASSVGRTGTNYGYT
TRBJ2-5,TRBV21-1,ASSMSLGGGTETQY
TRBJ2-7,TRBV9,ASSVGQGETYEQY
TRBJ2-3,TRBV9,ASSVGVAGGTDTQY
TRBJ2-3,TRBV9,ASSVAVGWGTDTQY
TRBJ2-7,TRBV9,ASSPGASYEQY
TRBJ2-1,TRBV9,ASSVPGSEQF
TRBJ2-5,TRBV9,ASGGVRETQY
TRBJ1-6,TRBV9,ASTTGEKGSPLH
TRBJ2-2,TRBV9,ASSAPRTATGELF
TRBJ1-2,TRBV9,ASSATVYGYT
TRBJ2-2,TRBV9,ASSLGTGSGELF
TRBJ1-5,TRBV9,ASSRGYSNQPQH
TRBJ1-1,TRBV9,ASSRGAQVPNTEAF
TRBJ2-2,TRBV9,ASSASPSGAIPGELF
TRBJ1-5,TRBV9,ASSVGPGDGQPQH
TRBJ2-7,TRBV20-1,SAESYYEQY
TRBJ2-2,TRBV9,ASSVEGDPNTGELF
TRBJ2-1,TRBV9,ASSSSGGAYNEQF
TRBJ1-5,TRBV9,ASSVGGDYQPQH
TRBJ2-7,TRBV9,ASSVEGTPPYEQY
TRBJ2-7,TRBV9,ASSVADNEQY